These 16 T cell receptor beta chains came from one sample sequenced in a study of T cell repertoires in ileal Crohn's disease. Time point described: neoterminal ileum biopsy at postoperative endoscopy, about 6 months after surgery. TCRdb's copy holds only in-frame clones and misses some; the assay was immunoSEQ multiplex PCR. The table shows 55,000 to 65,000 clones, with about 89% occurring only once. The sample taken for sequencing was ileal tissue. The receptors originated from an adult with Crohn's disease.

The chain recombines TRBV25-1 with TRBJ1-5; TRBD1 matches 12 bases. The CDR3 runs 13 residues. Per the germline V gene, CDR1 is MGHDK and CDR2 is SYGVNS. The V and J ends lost 6 bases and 7 bases, in that order; junction bases with no gene match: 1. The chain's CDR3 is CASRGTGGQPQHF. The CDR3 DNA is TGTGCCAGCAGAGGGACAGGGGGCCAGCCCCAGCATTTT.

The V gene is TRBV5-1, the J gene TRBJ2-7; D is ambiguous. V was shortened by 0 bases and J by 4 bases, with 11 bases between the two germline ends. The CDR3 contains 14 residues. CDR1 is SGHRS, CDR2 YFSETQ, per germline. The DNA of the CDR3 is TGCGCCAGCAGCTTGGGCGGTTTTGCGTACGAGCAGTACTTC. Translation gives CASSLGGFAYEQYF. Full variable domain (rest looked up from reference TRBV5-1 and TRBJ2-7): KAGVTQTPRYLIKTRGQQVTLSCSPISGHRSVSWYQQTPGQGLQFLFEYFSETQRNKGNFPGRFSGRQFSNSRSEMNVSTLELGDSALYLCASSLGGFAYEQYFGPGTRLTVT.

The chain's CDR3 is CASSFRAEETQYF. CDR3 in DNA: TGTGCCAGCAGCTTCAGGGCGGAAGAGACCCAGTACTTC. The rearrangement uses TRBV7-9 and TRBJ2-5; TRBD1 might be the D (5 bases). Germline-derived CDR1 and CDR2 are SEHNR and FQNEAQ (reference sequence). V was cut by 3 bases and J by 3 bases, with 8 bases left in between. The CDR3 consists of 13 residues.

The chain joins TRBV18 to TRBJ2-2; no reliable D call. The germline CDR1 and CDR2 sequences are KGHSH and LQKENI. The CDR3 consists of 16 residues. Deletions cut 6 bases from V and 4 bases from J, with 18 bases between. CDR3 protein: CASSSARSGGTGELFF. In nucleotides, the CDR3 is TGTGCCAGCTCCTCGGCGCGGTCCGGCGGCACCGGGGAGCTGTTTTTT.

The rearrangement links TRBV19 to TRBJ2-2, with 8 positions matching TRBD1. V was clipped by 6 bases and J by 7 bases; unmatched bases: 7. The CDR3 covers 14 residues. Germline lookup yields CDR1 LNHDA and CDR2 SQIVND (reference sequence). The CDR3 DNA reads as TGTGCCAGTAGGGGGACAGGTAGGAGCGGGGAGCTGTTTTTT. Protein: CASRGTGRSGELFF.

The gene calls are TRBV18 and TRBJ1-1; 8 nucleotides match TRBD1. J was trimmed by 10 bases and V by 8 bases; bases with no gene match: 15. CDR1 is KGHSH and CDR2 is LQKENI in the germline V gene. The length of the CDR3 is 14 residues. The CDR3 nucleotides are TGTGCCAGCGGCGAGTCGGGACAGGAGACGGTAGCTTTCTTT. Its protein product is CASGESGQETVAFF. Supplemented by reference TRBV18 and TRBJ1-1, the full variable domain reads NAGVMQNPRHLVRRRGQEARLRCSPMKGHSHVYWYRQLPEEGLKFMVYLQKENIIDESGMPKERFSAEFPKEGPSILRIQQVVRGDSAAYFCASGESGQETVAFFGQGTRLTVV.

The chain links TRBV5-1 to TRBJ1-6; 7 bases match TRBD1. Trimming removed 4 bases from V and 8 bases from J; junction bases left unmatched: 9. The CDR3 runs to 15 residues. Germline V gene lookup returns CDR1 SGHRS and CDR2 YFSETQ. The CDR3 coding sequence is TGCGCCAGCAGCCTAGGGGGGACAGATTATTCACCCCTCCACTTT. Translating it yields CASSLGGTDYSPLHF.

This chain joins TRBV19 and TRBJ1-1; D is possibly TRBD1 (5 bases). There are 10 residues in the CDR3. V was cut by 9 bases and J by 8 bases, with 10 bases left in between. Germline V lookup: CDR1 LNHDA, CDR2 SQIVND (reference sequence). The CDR3 reads CARNQGEAFF. CDR3 DNA sequence: TGTGCCAGAAACCAGGGAGAAGCTTTCTTT.

The chain is built from TRBV5-1 and TRBJ2-6, with D possibly being TRBD1 (6 bases). Trimming pared 2 bases from V and 2 bases from J, leaving 14 bases between. Germline CDR1 is SGHRS and CDR2 is YFSETQ. The CDR3 has 17 residues. DNA of the CDR3: TGCGCCAGCAGCTTCCGGTGGGGGCGAACTGGGGCCAACGTCCTGACTTTC. Translation gives CASSFRWGRTGANVLTF.

This chain joins TRBV27 and TRBJ1-1; D gene uncertain. CDR1 is MNHEY, CDR2 SMNVEV, per germline (reference sequence). This CDR3 region has 14 residues. V was clipped by 2 bases and J by 3 bases, with 10 bases between them. The CDR3: CASSLHRRDTEAFF. The CDR3 DNA is TGTGCCAGCAGTTTACACCGGCGGGACACTGAAGCTTTCTTT.

This clone appeared a single time. The gene calls are TRBV9 and TRBJ1-4; no firm D call. This CDR3 spans 14 amino acids. V was clipped by 0 bases and J by 4 bases, with 7 bases between them. Germline-derived CDR1 and CDR2 are SGDLS and YYNGEE. The CDR3 DNA sequence: TGTGCCAGCAGCGTAGCACAGAATAATGAAAAACTGTTTTTT. This encodes CASSVAQNNEKLFF.

The chain uses TRBV9 and TRBJ2-5; D might be TRBD2 (7 bases). Trimming took off 7 bases at V and 0 bases at J, with 13 bases between the two ends. This CDR3 comprises 14 residues. Germline-derived CDR1 and CDR2 are SGDLS and YYNGEE. CDR3 region: CASSRGADQETQYF. Here the CDR3 DNA reads TGTGCCAGCTCACGGGGGGCGGACCAAGAGACCCAGTACTTC. Based on the CDR3 plus reference TRBV9 and TRBJ2-5, the full variable domain is DSGVTQTPKHLITATGQRVTLRCSPRSGDLSVYWYQQSLDQGLQFLIQYYNGEERAKGNILERFSAQQFPDLHSELNLSSLELGDSALYFCASSRGADQETQYFGPGTRLLVL.

The chain links TRBV28 to TRBJ1-4; weak D call: TRBD1 (6 bases). CDR1 MDHEN and CDR2 SYDVKM come from the germline V gene. V lost 5 bases and J 4 bases, leaving 11 bases between the germline ends. CDR3 size: 14 residues. CDR3 nucleotides: TGTGCCAGCAGTCCCGGGACATTTAATGAAAAACTGTTTTTT. Translating it yields CASSPGTFNEKLFF.

The chain employs TRBV4-1 and TRBJ2-7; D gene uncertain. The CDR3 runs to 17 residues. Trimming removed 0 bases from V and 2 bases from J, with 17 bases in between. CDR1 is MGHRA, CDR2 YSYEKL, per germline. CDR3: CASSQDELGGTAYEQYF. In nucleotides, the CDR3 is TGCGCCAGCAGCCAAGATGAACTCGGCGGAACCGCCTACGAGCAGTACTTC.

The rearrangement uses TRBV7-8 and TRBJ1-2; TRBD1 matches at 8 bases. V dropped 2 bases and J dropped 2; count of bases not matched to a gene: 1. This CDR3 spans 14 amino acids. From germline, CDR1 is SGHVS and CDR2 FQNEAQ. The CDR3 DNA sequence: TGTGCCAGCAGCTTACGGACAGGGAACTATGGCTACACCTTC. Amino acid sequence: CASSLRTGNYGYTF.

The gene calls are TRBV6-5 and TRBJ2-2, with 7 bases aligning to TRBD1. This CDR3 has 16 residues. From germline, CDR1 is MNHEY and CDR2 SVGAGI. J was trimmed by 1 base and V by 4 bases; bases with no gene match: 6. The CDR3, as DNA: TGTGCCAGCAGTTCTATAGGGGGCTTGAACACCGGGGAGCTGTTTTTT. Encoded protein: CASSSIGGLNTGELFF.